The 7 T cell receptor beta chains presented below share a single source sample, sequenced in a study of control samples from healthy donors and cancer patients. Method: immunoSEQ multiplex PCR; TCRdb's copy keeps in-frame clones and lacks some. The repertoire holds some 21,000 clones, with around 83% as singletons. Sequencing input: PBMCs. These receptors came from a man between 60 and 70 years old with head and neck cancer.

The rearrangement uses TRBV5-6 and TRBJ2-1, with 9 bases aligning to TRBD2. Trimming cost V 3 bases and J 8 bases; bases outside gene matches: 12. The V gene's germline CDR1 is SGHDT and CDR2 YYEEEE. The CDR3 spans 16 residues. CDR3 sequence reads: CASSSLGAGGPDEQFF. CDR3 coding DNA: TGTGCCAGCAGCTCCCTAGGGGCGGGAGGGCCGGATGAGCAGTTCTTC.

This chain links TRBV5-4 with TRBJ2-7, with 10 bases aligning to TRBD2. V gave up 7 bases and J gave up 4 bases; unmatched junction bases: 5. This CDR3 comprises 13 residues. Germline loops: CDR1 SGHNT, CDR2 YYREEE (reference sequence). The CDR3 DNA follows: TGTGCCAGCCTAGCGGGAGAGGTTTACGAGCAGTACGTC. It codes for CASLAGEVYEQYV.

CDR3 coding DNA: TGTGCCAGCAGCTTTGGGGGAACCGGGGAGCTGTTTTTT. Translating it yields CASSFGGTGELFF. The chain employs TRBV7-3 and TRBJ2-2; D possibly uses TRBD1 or TRBD2 (5 bases each). Trimming stripped 3 bases from V and 5 bases from J, with 7 bases between. Germline V CDR1 and CDR2: SGHTA, FQGTGA. The CDR3 has 13 amino acids.

The count of this clone is one. The rearrangement joins TRBV30 to TRBJ2-3; 9 bases fit TRBD2. The CDR3 extends over 14 amino acids. Germline CDR1 is GTSNPN and CDR2 is SVGIG (reference sequence). The junction had 5 bases not matched to a gene; V was cut back by 4 bases and J by 3 bases. The CDR3 loop reads CAWKVAGATDTQYF. The CDR3 DNA reads as TGTGCCTGGAAGGTAGCGGGAGCGACAGATACGCAGTATTTT.

V gene TRBV7-9 combines with J gene TRBJ2-5, with 13 positions matching TRBD2. This CDR3 comprises 14 residues. CDR1 SEHNR and CDR2 FQNEAQ come from the germline V gene (reference sequence). Trimming cost V 11 bases and J 3 bases; bases outside gene matches: 6. CDR3 bases: TGTGCCGGTACCGGGACTAGCGGGAAAGAGACCCAGTACTTC. Its translation: CAGTGTSGKETQYF. Full variable domain (remainder filled in from reference TRBV7-9 and TRBJ2-5): DTGVSQNPRHKITKRGQNVTFRCDPISEHNRLYWYRQTLGQGPEFLTYFQNEAQLEKSRLLSDRFSAERPKGSFSTLEIQRTEQGDSAMYLCAGTGTSGKETQYFGPGTRLLVL.

The chain joins TRBV27 to TRBJ2-3; D gene uncertain. The CDR3 sequence is 16 residues long. In germline, CDR1 is MNHEY, CDR2 SMNVEV (reference sequence). The V gene lost 2 bases and the J gene lost 4 bases, with 16 bases spanning the gap. The CDR3 protein is CASSLIAARPPDTQYF. The CDR3 bases are TGTGCCAGCAGTTTAATTGCGGCTCGACCCCCAGATACGCAGTATTTT.

V and J are TRBV19 and TRBJ2-3; D unresolved. Germline CDR1 and CDR2: LNHDA and SQIVND (reference sequence). CDR3 length equals 14 residues. V was clipped by 6 bases and J by 0 bases, with 10 bases between them. CDR3 nucleotide sequence: TGTGCCAGTAGGGATGGCGTGAGCACAGATACGCAGTATTTT. Translated: CASRDGVSTDTQYF.